The 5 T cell receptor beta chains reported below all come from one sample, sequenced in a study of OX40 agonist ivuxolimab in advanced cancers. Only in-frame clones appear in the TCRdb table, and some are missing; sequencing was by immunoSEQ multiplex PCR. The data hold fewer than 15,000 clones, with more than 85% observed a single time. This sample comprised CD4+ or CD8+ T cells sorted from blood, obtained in a trial of the OX40 agonist ivuxolimab. Every receptor here comes from an adult with an advanced solid tumor such as melanoma, head and neck, liver or kidney cancer.

This clone was picked up one time. The V gene is TRBV4-3, the J gene TRBJ1-6, with TRBD1 identical over 11 bases. The CDR3 consists of 15 residues. Per germline, CDR1 LGHNA and CDR2 YSLEER. After removal of 1 base from V and 10 bases from J, the junction contained 3 bases not matched to a gene. Here the CDR3 DNA reads TGCGCCAGCAGCCAAGGGACAGGGGGCGGGTCACCCCTCCACTTT. It codes for CASSQGTGGGSPLHF.

This chain links TRBV4-3 with TRBJ2-4, with TRBD2 matching over 8 bases. The germline CDR1 and CDR2 sequences are LGHNA and YSLEER. V was pared by 5 bases and J by 0 bases, with 6 bases of the junction left unmatched. This CDR3 region has 16 residues. The CDR3: CASSSSGGLAKNIQYF. The CDR3 DNA reads TGCGCCAGCAGCTCGAGCGGGGGTCTAGCCAAAAACATTCAGTACTTC.

J is TRBJ1-1 and V is TRBV19; weak D call: TRBD1 (6 bases). Germline values: CDR1 LNHDA, CDR2 SQIVND (reference sequence). The V and J ends lost 8 bases and 0 bases respectively, with 10 bases between them. The CDR3 has 13 residues. The CDR3 nucleotides are TGTGCCAGTCAGGGGCCGCTGAACACTGAAGCTTTCTTT. Translating it yields CASQGPLNTEAFF.

V gene TRBV9 combines with J gene TRBJ2-7; 7 bases are shared with TRBD1. Germline CDR1 is SGDLS and CDR2 is YYNGEE. The length of the CDR3 is 13 residues. V trimming: 4 bases; J trimming: 3 bases; junction bases outside the gene matches: 4. This CDR3 reads CASSNGQDYEQYF. CDR3 DNA: TGTGCCAGCAGCAACGGACAGGACTACGAGCAGTACTTC.

This clone has only a few counts. The chain links TRBV6-1 to TRBJ2-7; D is tentatively TRBD1 or TRBD2 (7 bases each). V shed 2 bases and J shed 0 bases, with 11 bases lying between them. Per the germline V gene, CDR1 is MNHNS and CDR2 is SASEGT. This CDR3 spans 15 amino acids. Here the CDR3 DNA reads TGTGCCAGCAGTGAACAGGGGGGGAGCTCCTACGAGCAGTACTTC. Translating it yields CASSEQGGSSYEQYF.